This T cell receptor beta chain was recorded in a study of blood T cells in healthy people across ages. Comments on this clonotype: Its cognate antigen is unknown.

Alongside a J-beta primer mix, a sample-barcoded 5' primer served in a second PCR lasting roughly 6 to 12 cycles. TCRdb ran MiXCR on the 5' RACE reads and lists one entry per CDR3 protein. The sample lists 1,300,000 or so distinct CDR3 sequences; roughly 64% were seen once. Donors were systemically healthy Caucasian individuals from Russia aged about 6 to 95 years. Ten milliliters was the volume of peripheral blood drawn from each donor. Study-level findings and limits: Diversity figures derived from one million T cells were judged to underestimate the true value. The study found TCR beta diversity correlated strongly with naive T cell percentage.

The TCR sequence derives from a man between 18 and 29 years old in good health. Material for sequencing was blood.

The CDR3 DNA sequence: TGCGCCAGCAGCTTGGTACCTAGCGGGGGCACAGATACGCAGTATTTT. It encodes CASSLVPSGGTDTQYF. The genes are TRBV5-1 and TRBJ2-3; 9 bases are shared with TRBD2. CDR3 length: 16 residues. Germline trimming cut 0 bases from V and 1 base from J; bases unmatched to any gene: 3. Germline V lookup: CDR1 SGHRS, CDR2 YFSETQ.